The source of this T cell receptor (beta chain) is a study of T cells expressing NK-cell markers. Reanalyzing the 5' RACE reads, TCRdb keeps one entry per CDR3 protein, without DNA. Its listing shows over 250,000 distinct CDR3 sequences. Germline CDR1 is DFQATT and CDR2 is SNEGSKA (reference sequence). The CDR3 length is 13 residues. The source of this sequence is a woman between 18 and 69 years old in good health. This chain uses TRBV20-1 with TRBJ1-2; TCRdb picks TRBD1, but there is no DNA to check that call. Sequenced: blood T cells: a sorted CD56 or NKG2C T cell subset, CD4+ or CD8+ T cells, or bulk PBMC T cells (not recorded which). CDR3: CSARRQGGHGYTF.